The present entry profiles one TCR beta chain with its context. This clone showed up just a few times. Its antigen is unknown. Compared with germline, one end of the junction differs, possibly owing to a read error. The data were obtained in a study of CD8+ T cells in alopecia areata (dated by TCRdb to the late 2010s). Describing the broader study: Treated patients were enrolled in an open-label pilot trial of oral tofacitinib at 5 to 10 mg twice daily for moderate-to-severe alopecia areata. Patients stayed on tofacitinib for 6 to 18 months and then had 6 months of follow-up off drug so that delayed response and recurrence could be assessed. In both human patients and the C3H/HeJ mouse model, the study applied high-throughput TCRbeta sequencing to look at T cell clonal expansion in alopecia areata. Human TCRbeta sequencing covered scalp tissue and sorted CD4+ and CD8+ peripheral blood T cells from patchy and totalis/universalis alopecia areata patients and healthy controls. Biopsies were taken from tofacitinib-treated patients at baseline and again at 4 and 24 weeks into treatment, and several of those patients also had a later scalp biopsy. Scalp clonality was compared across normal scalp (n=4), patchy alopecia areata scalp (n=8), and alopecia totalis/universalis scalp (n=8). RNA was obtained with the PAXgene miRNA kit for fixed scalp, the miRNeasy kit for PBMCs, and the RNeasy kit for mouse skin. TCRbeta CDR3 regions were amplified by immunoSEQ multiplex PCR using 35 Vbeta forward and 13 Jbeta reverse primers.

Receptor amplification or capture employed the immunoSEQ multiplex PCR assay. RNA was extracted from all samples and reverse transcribed into cDNA, which served as template for TCR sequencing. SuperScript III was used for first-strand cDNA synthesis, primed with a 2:1 mix of oligo-dT and random hexamers. A synthetic immune receptor repertoire was used to assess amplification bias, and residual bias was removed computationally. On the authors' methods: Raw reads were preprocessed to remove errors, and CDR3 was defined by IMGT conventions from the conserved cysteine to phenylalanine. To get clonality, Shannon entropy was normalized by log2 of the number of productive unique TCRs and the result was subtracted from 1. Whether scalp clones were CD4 or CD8 was inferred by matching scalp TCRbeta sequences against CD4 and CD8 repertoires sorted from blood. TCRdb mirrors the immuneACCESS table, restricted to in-frame sequences. Some clones are absent from its copies; in checked studies, under half trace to an unresolved V gene, and the reason for the others is unknown. That table furnishes V, J and clone size, whereas the DNA furnished D and trimming. The sample table contains 150,000 to 190,000 clones; only one count was recorded for 50% to 65% of them. Around 19% of the sample goes to the ten largest clones.

The time point label on this specimen signifies: baseline before oral tofacitinib. From alopecia areata patients, peripheral blood was collected along with lesional scalp punch biopsies. PBMCs were isolated by density centrifugation and stained for CD3, CD4 and CD8, and CD4+ and CD8+ T cells were sorted on a FACSAria. Overall study results and their limits: Unlike mouse skin, which is dominated by gammadelta T cells, normal human skin has resident alphabeta T cells that are also sequenced, and this complicates analysis of the scalp TCR repertoire. Compared with normal scalp, lesional scalp, particularly in alopecia totalis/universalis, had higher clonality and more expanded CD8+ clones, which suggests antigenic drive. Shared TCR sequences between patients were less evident than in mice, which may be partly attributable to HLA diversity in the patient population.

Its CDR3 holds 15 amino acids, cysteine through phenylalanine. Just the 45-base CDR3 DNA is kept, in frame starting at base 1. The germline V gene encodes CDR1 SQVTM and CDR2 ANQGSEA. This chain joins TRBV29-1 to TRBJ2-3; 11 bases in between match TRBD2. The sequenced sample was CD8+ T cells sorted from blood, obtained at week 0. The clonotype comes from a human donor with alopecia areata. Here the CDR3 is given as CSVEGLAGFGDTQYF. The bases are TGCAGCGTCGAAGGACTAGCGGGTTTTGGAGATACGCAGTATTTT.